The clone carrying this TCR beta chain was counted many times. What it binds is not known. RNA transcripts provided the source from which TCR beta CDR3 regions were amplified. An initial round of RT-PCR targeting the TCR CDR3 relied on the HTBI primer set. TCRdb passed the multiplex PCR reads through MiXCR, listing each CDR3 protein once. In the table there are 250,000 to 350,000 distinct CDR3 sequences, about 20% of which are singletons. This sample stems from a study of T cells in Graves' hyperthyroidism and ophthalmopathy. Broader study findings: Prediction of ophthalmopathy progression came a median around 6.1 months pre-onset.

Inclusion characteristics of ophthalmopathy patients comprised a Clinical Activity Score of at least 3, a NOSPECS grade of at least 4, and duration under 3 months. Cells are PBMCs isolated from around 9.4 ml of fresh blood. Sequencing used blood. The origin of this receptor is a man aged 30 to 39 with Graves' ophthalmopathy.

The CDR3 loop is CATSRDPTVNTEAFF. DNA of the CDR3: TGTGCCACCAGCAGAGATCCGACTGTGAACACTGAAGCTTTCTTT. V is TRBV15 and J is TRBJ1-1; no reliable D call. Germline CDR1 reads LNHNV; CDR2 reads YYDKDF (reference sequence). The CDR3 is made up of 15 amino acids. The V and J ends lost 0 bases and 0 bases respectively, with 8 bases between them.